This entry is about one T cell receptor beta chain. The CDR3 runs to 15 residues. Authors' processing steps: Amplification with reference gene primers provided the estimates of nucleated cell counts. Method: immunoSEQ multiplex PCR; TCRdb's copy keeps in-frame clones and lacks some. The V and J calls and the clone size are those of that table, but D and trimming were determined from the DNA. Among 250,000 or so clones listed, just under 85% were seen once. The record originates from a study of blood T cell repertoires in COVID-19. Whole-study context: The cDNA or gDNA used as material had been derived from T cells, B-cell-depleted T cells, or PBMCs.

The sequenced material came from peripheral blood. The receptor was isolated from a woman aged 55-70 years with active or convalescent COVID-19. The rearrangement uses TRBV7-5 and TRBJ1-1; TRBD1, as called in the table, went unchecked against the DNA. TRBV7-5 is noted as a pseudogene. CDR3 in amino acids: CARSHNPGVYTEAFF. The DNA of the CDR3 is TGTGCCAGAAGCCACAATCCAGGGGTCTACACTGAAGCTTTCTTT.